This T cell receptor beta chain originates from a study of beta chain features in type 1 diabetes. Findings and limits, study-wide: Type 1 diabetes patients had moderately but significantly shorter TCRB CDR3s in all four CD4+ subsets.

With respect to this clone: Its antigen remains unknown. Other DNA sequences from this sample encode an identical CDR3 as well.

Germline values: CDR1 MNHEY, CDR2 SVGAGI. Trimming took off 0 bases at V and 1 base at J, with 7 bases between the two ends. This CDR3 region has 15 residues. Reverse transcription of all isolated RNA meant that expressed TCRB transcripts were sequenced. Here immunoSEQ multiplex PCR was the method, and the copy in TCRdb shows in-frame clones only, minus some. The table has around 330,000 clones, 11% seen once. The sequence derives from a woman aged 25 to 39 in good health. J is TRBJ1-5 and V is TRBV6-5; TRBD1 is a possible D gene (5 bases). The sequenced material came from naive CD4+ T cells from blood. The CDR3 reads CASSYSQGSNQPQHF. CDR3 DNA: TGTGCCAGCAGTTACTCGCAGGGCAGCAATCAGCCCCAGCATTTT.